A selection of T cell receptor beta chains follows, all from one sample in a study of T cells in Graves' hyperthyroidism and ophthalmopathy. TCRdb processed the multiplex PCR reads anew with MiXCR; each CDR3 protein has one entry. The sample consists of around 450,000 distinct CDR3 sequences, approximately 15% of them appearing once. The sequenced material came from blood. The receptors derive from a woman between 18 and 29 years old with Graves' hyperthyroidism. The CDR3 runs from the conserved cysteine through the conserved F or W. Each record gives: V gene, D gene, J gene, clone size, CDR3 DNA, CDR3 protein. A D gene is named only where the DNA matches it firmly. For some rows the clone size is stated as once, few or many, or as a class when expanded; others skip it.

v_gene: TRBV5-1
d_gene: -
j_gene: TRBJ1-1
abundance: once
CDR3nt: TGCGCCAGCAGCTCCCGGGCGGGCACTGAAGCTTTCTTT
CDR3aa: CASSSRAGTEAFF

v_gene: TRBV5-1
d_gene: TRBD2
j_gene: TRBJ2-3
abundance: many
CDR3nt: TGCGCCAGCAGCTTGAGGTCGGCTAGCGGGGACACAGATACGCAGTATTTT
CDR3aa: CASSLRSASGDTDTQYF

v_gene: TRBV5-1
d_gene: -
j_gene: TRBJ2-3
abundance: many
CDR3nt: TGCGCCAGCAGCTTAAACGGACCCACAGATACGCAGTATTTT
CDR3aa: CASSLNGPTDTQYF

v_gene: TRBV7-6
d_gene: -
j_gene: TRBJ1-2
abundance: many
CDR3nt: TGTGCCAGCAGCTTAGCCGGGCAAGGGTCGCCTAACTATGGCTACACCTTC
CDR3aa: CASSLAGQGSPNYGYTF

v_gene: TRBV5-1
d_gene: TRBD2
j_gene: TRBJ2-1
abundance: few
CDR3nt: TGCGCCAGCAGCGCCCGGACTAGCAGCTACAATGAGCAGTTCTTC
CDR3aa: CASSARTSSYNEQFF

v_gene: TRBV12-3/TRBV12-4
d_gene: TRBD1
j_gene: TRBJ2-1
abundance: many
CDR3nt: TGTGCCAGCAGTTTAGCGCGCGAGGGGGCCAAGTTCTTC
CDR3aa: CASSLAREGAKFF

v_gene: TRBV6-1
d_gene: -
j_gene: TRBJ1-1
abundance: many
CDR3nt: TGTGCCAGCCTTGAATCCCGTGCAGGGGAGGCTTTCTTT
CDR3aa: CASLESRAGEAFF

v_gene: TRBV13
d_gene: TRBD2
j_gene: TRBJ2-1
abundance: -
CDR3nt: TGTGCCAGCAGCGCACTGTCCAGGAGATCTAGCGGCAGAGGGAATGAGCAGTTCTTC
CDR3aa: CASSALSRRSSGRGNEQFF

v_gene: TRBV12-3/TRBV12-4
d_gene: -
j_gene: TRBJ2-6
abundance: many
CDR3nt: TGTGCCACTCAACAGGGCTCTGGGGCCAACGTCCTGACTTTC
CDR3aa: CATQQGSGANVLTF

v_gene: TRBV6-1
d_gene: TRBD2
j_gene: TRBJ2-7
abundance: many
CDR3nt: TGTGCCAGCAGTGACCCCGGGACTAGCGGGAGTGTCTTCTCCTACGAGCAGTACTTC
CDR3aa: CASSDPGTSGSVFSYEQYF

v_gene: TRBV29-1
d_gene: -
j_gene: TRBJ2-3
abundance: many
CDR3nt: TGCAGCGTTGTTCTAGGAGTAGTGTACGGAGAGGCAGATACGCAGTATTTT
CDR3aa: CSVVLGVVYGEADTQYF

v_gene: TRBV9
d_gene: TRBD1
j_gene: TRBJ1-2
abundance: -
CDR3nt: TGTGCCAGCAGCGACCGGGACAGCTATGGCTACACCTTC
CDR3aa: CASSDRDSYGYTF

v_gene: TRBV7-3
d_gene: TRBD2
j_gene: TRBJ2-1
abundance: few
CDR3nt: TGTGCCAGCAGCCGGACTAGCGGGAGGTTCGCTGAGCAGTTCTTC
CDR3aa: CASSRTSGRFAEQFF

v_gene: TRBV12-3/TRBV12-4
d_gene: TRBD2
j_gene: TRBJ2-5
abundance: many
CDR3nt: TGTGCCAGCAGTTCGCCTCTCCTCAGCGGGGGAGGGGAGACCCAGTACTTC
CDR3aa: CASSSPLLSGGGETQYF

v_gene: TRBV20-1
d_gene: -
j_gene: TRBJ1-3
abundance: many
CDR3nt: TGCAGTGCTAGCTCCCGGGCTGCCGGCAGAAACACCATATATTTT
CDR3aa: CSASSRAAGRNTIYF

v_gene: TRBV6-1
d_gene: TRBD2
j_gene: TRBJ2-3
abundance: many
CDR3nt: TGTGCCAGCAGTGAAGCTATTAGCGGGATTCGGCAGTATTTT
CDR3aa: CASSEAISGIRQYF

v_gene: TRBV5-1
d_gene: -
j_gene: TRBJ1-1
abundance: many
CDR3nt: TGCGCCAGCAGCTTGAAAGGTGACAGGCCGAACACTGAAGCTTTCTTT
CDR3aa: CASSLKGDRPNTEAFF

v_gene: TRBV5-8
d_gene: -
j_gene: TRBJ2-1
abundance: -
CDR3nt: TGTGCCAGCAGTTGGACGGGACTCTCGGAGGGTGAGCAGTTCTTC
CDR3aa: CASSWTGLSEGEQFF

v_gene: TRBV20-1
d_gene: -
j_gene: TRBJ1-3
abundance: few
CDR3nt: TGCAGTGCTAGAGGGTCAGGGCGACACTCTGGAAACACCATATATTTT
CDR3aa: CSARGSGRHSGNTIYF

v_gene: TRBV2
d_gene: -
j_gene: TRBJ2-5
abundance: many
CDR3nt: TGTGCCAGCAGTGAGACTCGCCAAGAGACCCAGTACTTC
CDR3aa: CASSETRQETQYF

v_gene: TRBV11-1
d_gene: -
j_gene: TRBJ1-2
abundance: -
CDR3nt: TGTGCCAGCAGCTCCAGTCTGACAGCGAACTATGGCTACACCTTC
CDR3aa: CASSSSLTANYGYTF

v_gene: TRBV3-1
d_gene: -
j_gene: TRBJ2-4
abundance: many
CDR3nt: TGTGCCAGCAGCCAAGGGGAATTGGGGCTTCAGTACTTC
CDR3aa: CASSQGELGLQYF

v_gene: TRBV2
d_gene: -
j_gene: TRBJ1-3
abundance: -
CDR3nt: TGTGCCAGCAGTTTAATAGGGATACCCAGGTTGTTCCACTCTGGAAACACCATATATTTT
CDR3aa: CASSLIGIPRLFHSGNTIYF

v_gene: TRBV7-3
d_gene: -
j_gene: TRBJ1-5
abundance: -
CDR3nt: TGTGCCAGCAGGCTTAACTGGGATTGGAATCAGCCCCAGCATTTT
CDR3aa: CASRLNWDWNQPQHF

v_gene: TRBV20-1
d_gene: TRBD1
j_gene: TRBJ1-4
abundance: many
CDR3nt: TGCAGTGCTGAAGCAGGGGGCCGTGAAAAACTGTTTTTT
CDR3aa: CSAEAGGREKLFF

v_gene: TRBV2
d_gene: TRBD1
j_gene: TRBJ1-1
abundance: many
CDR3nt: TGTGCCAGCATGGGCTACAGGGGGTACACTGAAGCTTTCTTT
CDR3aa: CASMGYRGYTEAFF

v_gene: TRBV6-1
d_gene: TRBD1
j_gene: TRBJ1-4
abundance: many
CDR3nt: TGTGCCAGCAAGGAACCGGGACAGGGTAATGAAAAACTGTTTTTT
CDR3aa: CASKEPGQGNEKLFF

v_gene: TRBV2
d_gene: -
j_gene: TRBJ2-1
abundance: many
CDR3nt: TGTGCCAGCAGGGTACCGGGCCTTCGGGAGCAGTTCTTC
CDR3aa: CASRVPGLREQFF

v_gene: TRBV20-1
d_gene: TRBD2
j_gene: TRBJ2-3
abundance: many
CDR3nt: TGCAGTGCTGGATTAGCGGGGTTTACAGATACGCAGTATTTT
CDR3aa: CSAGLAGFTDTQYF

v_gene: TRBV12-3/TRBV12-4
d_gene: TRBD1
j_gene: TRBJ2-1
abundance: -
CDR3nt: TGTGCCAGCAGTCACGCTCAACAGGGGTCGGGTCAAGGGGAGTTCTTC
CDR3aa: CASSHAQQGSGQGEFF

v_gene: TRBV10-3
d_gene: TRBD2
j_gene: TRBJ2-1
abundance: many
CDR3nt: TGTGCCATCAGTGTGGCTAGCGGCTACAATGAGCAGTTCTTC
CDR3aa: CAISVASGYNEQFF

v_gene: TRBV29-1
d_gene: -
j_gene: TRBJ2-2
abundance: few
CDR3nt: TGCAGCGTTGAAGATCGACGTCACCCCCGCACCGGGGAGCTGTTTTTT
CDR3aa: CSVEDRRHPRTGELFF

v_gene: TRBV7-2
d_gene: -
j_gene: TRBJ1-2
abundance: -
CDR3nt: TGTGCCAGCAGCCCGACAGGCCTGAGGGGCTATGGCTACACCTTC
CDR3aa: CASSPTGLRGYGYTF

v_gene: TRBV24-1
d_gene: TRBD2
j_gene: TRBJ2-7
abundance: many
CDR3nt: TGTGCCACCAGTGATTTCGGGACTAGCGGATCCTACGAGCAGTACTTC
CDR3aa: CATSDFGTSGSYEQYF

v_gene: TRBV7-2
d_gene: -
j_gene: TRBJ1-5
abundance: many
CDR3nt: TGTGCCAGCAGCTATGTAGGAGGTGGCAATCAGCCCCAGCATTTT
CDR3aa: CASSYVGGGNQPQHF

v_gene: TRBV5-1
d_gene: TRBD2
j_gene: TRBJ2-3
abundance: few
CDR3nt: TGCGCCAGCAGCTTGGTGATTCGGGGCGGGAGCGCAGATACGCAGTATTTT
CDR3aa: CASSLVIRGGSADTQYF

v_gene: TRBV20-1
d_gene: -
j_gene: TRBJ2-3
abundance: many
CDR3nt: TGCAGTGCTACAAACATGACCACAGATACGCAGTATTTT
CDR3aa: CSATNMTTDTQYF

v_gene: TRBV3-1
d_gene: -
j_gene: TRBJ2-2
abundance: few
CDR3nt: TGTGCCAGCAGTCGAAACTCGGGGCCTATTACCGGGGAGCTGTTTTTT
CDR3aa: CASSRNSGPITGELFF

v_gene: TRBV12-3/TRBV12-4
d_gene: -
j_gene: TRBJ2-3
abundance: many
CDR3nt: TGTGCCAGCAGTTCGAGACTTGTTTGGGATACGCAGTATTTT
CDR3aa: CASSSRLVWDTQYF

v_gene: TRBV20-1
d_gene: -
j_gene: TRBJ1-2
abundance: many
CDR3nt: TGCAGTGCGGACGGACATACCCCTGACAACTATGGCTACACCTTC
CDR3aa: CSADGHTPDNYGYTF

v_gene: TRBV6-1
d_gene: TRBD2
j_gene: TRBJ2-1
abundance: many
CDR3nt: TGTGCCAGCAGTGAAGTAGCCGGGGGGGCTCGGGAGCAGTTCTTC
CDR3aa: CASSEVAGGAREQFF

v_gene: TRBV29-1
d_gene: -
j_gene: TRBJ2-7
abundance: many
CDR3nt: TGCAGCGTTGAGGCCGGGAACCCCTACGAGCAGTACTTC
CDR3aa: CSVEAGNPYEQYF

v_gene: TRBV20-1
d_gene: -
j_gene: TRBJ1-1
abundance: -
CDR3nt: TGCAGTGCTATGGGGAGCGGTGCTGAAGCTTTCTTT
CDR3aa: CSAMGSGAEAFF

v_gene: TRBV6-2/TRBV6-3
d_gene: -
j_gene: TRBJ1-2
abundance: -
CDR3nt: TGTGCCAGCAGTTATAGCAGGGAGCCAGGCGGCTACACCTTC
CDR3aa: CASSYSREPGGYTF

v_gene: TRBV7-9
d_gene: TRBD2
j_gene: TRBJ2-1
abundance: many
CDR3nt: TGTGCCAGCAGCACCGTAGCGGGGTCCTACAATGAGCAGTTCTTC
CDR3aa: CASSTVAGSYNEQFF

v_gene: TRBV20-1
d_gene: -
j_gene: TRBJ1-3
abundance: many
CDR3nt: TGCAGTGCTAGAGATCGCCCAGGGGCTGGAAACACCATATATTTT
CDR3aa: CSARDRPGAGNTIYF

v_gene: TRBV2
d_gene: -
j_gene: TRBJ2-5
abundance: many
CDR3nt: TGTGCCAGCAGTGAACTGGCAGTACGCCAAGAGACCCAGTACTTC
CDR3aa: CASSELAVRQETQYF